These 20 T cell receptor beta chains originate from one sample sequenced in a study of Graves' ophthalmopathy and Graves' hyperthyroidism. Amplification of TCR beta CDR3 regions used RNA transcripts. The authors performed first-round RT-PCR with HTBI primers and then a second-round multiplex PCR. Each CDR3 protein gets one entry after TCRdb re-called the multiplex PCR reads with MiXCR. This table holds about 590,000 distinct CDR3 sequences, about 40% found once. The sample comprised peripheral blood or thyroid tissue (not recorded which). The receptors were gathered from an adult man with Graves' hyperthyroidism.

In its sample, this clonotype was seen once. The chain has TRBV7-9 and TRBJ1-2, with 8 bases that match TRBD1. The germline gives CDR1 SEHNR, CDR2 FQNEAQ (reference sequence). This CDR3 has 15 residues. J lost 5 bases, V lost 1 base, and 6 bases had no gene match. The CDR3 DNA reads TGTGCCAGCAGCTTAGGGACAGGGCTTGAGTATGGCTACACCTTC. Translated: CASSLGTGLEYGYTF.

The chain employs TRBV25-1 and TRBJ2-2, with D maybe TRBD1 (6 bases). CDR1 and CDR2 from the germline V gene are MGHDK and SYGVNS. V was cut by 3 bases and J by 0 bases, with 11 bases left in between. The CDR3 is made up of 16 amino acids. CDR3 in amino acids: CASSDPTGTNTGELFF. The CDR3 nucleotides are TGTGCCAGCAGTGACCCAACAGGGACGAACACCGGGGAGCTGTTTTTT.

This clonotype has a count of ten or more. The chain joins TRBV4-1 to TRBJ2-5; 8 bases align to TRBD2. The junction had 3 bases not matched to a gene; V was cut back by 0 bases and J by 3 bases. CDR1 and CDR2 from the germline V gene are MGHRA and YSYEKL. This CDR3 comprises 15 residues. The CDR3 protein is CASSQDTGGKETQYF. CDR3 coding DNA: TGCGCCAGCAGCCAAGATACGGGAGGGAAAGAGACCCAGTACTTC.

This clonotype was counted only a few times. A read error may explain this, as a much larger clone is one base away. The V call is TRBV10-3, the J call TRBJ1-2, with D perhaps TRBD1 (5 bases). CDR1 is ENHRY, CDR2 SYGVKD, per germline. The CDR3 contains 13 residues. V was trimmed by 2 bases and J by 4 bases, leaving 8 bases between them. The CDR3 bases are TGTGCCATCAGTGAGGACAGACTCTATGGCTACACCTTC. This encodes CAISEDRLYGYTF.

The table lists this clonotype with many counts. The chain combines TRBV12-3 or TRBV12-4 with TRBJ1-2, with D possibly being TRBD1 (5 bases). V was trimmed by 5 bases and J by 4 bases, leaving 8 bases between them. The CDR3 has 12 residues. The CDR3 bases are TGTGCCAGCAGTGGGGCGTCCTATGGCTACACCTTC. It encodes CASSGASYGYTF.

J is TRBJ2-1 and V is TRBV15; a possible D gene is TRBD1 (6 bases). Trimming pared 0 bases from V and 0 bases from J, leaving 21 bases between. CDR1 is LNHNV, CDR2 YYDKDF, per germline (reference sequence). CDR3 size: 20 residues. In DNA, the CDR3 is TGTGCCACCAGCAGAGATCTTAGGGGGAAGGGTTTAAGCTCCTACAATGAGCAGTTCTTC. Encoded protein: CATSRDLRGKGLSSYNEQFF. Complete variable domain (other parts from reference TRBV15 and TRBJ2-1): DAMVIQNPRYQVTQFGKPVTLSCSQTLNHNVMYWYQQKSSQAPKLLFHYYDKDFNNEADTPDNFQSRRPNTSFCFLDIRSPGLGDTAMYLCATSRDLRGKGLSSYNEQFFGPGTRLTVL.

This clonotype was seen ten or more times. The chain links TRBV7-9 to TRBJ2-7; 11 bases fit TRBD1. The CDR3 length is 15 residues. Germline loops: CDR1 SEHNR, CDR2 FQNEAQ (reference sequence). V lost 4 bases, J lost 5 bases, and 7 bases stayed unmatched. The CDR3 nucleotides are TGTGCCAGCAGCTCACCGGGACAGGGGGACAACGAGCAGTACTTC. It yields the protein CASSSPGQGDNEQYF.

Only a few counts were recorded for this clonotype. The CDR3 bases are TGCAGCGTTGAAGAGGGGGGAGATACGCAGTATTTT. Translation: CSVEEGGDTQYF. The chain links TRBV29-1 to TRBJ2-3; the D gene is possibly TRBD2 (6 bases). This CDR3 spans 12 amino acids. Trimming cost V 0 bases and J 5 bases, with 6 bases left between them. Germline CDR1 and CDR2: SQVTM and ANQGSEA.

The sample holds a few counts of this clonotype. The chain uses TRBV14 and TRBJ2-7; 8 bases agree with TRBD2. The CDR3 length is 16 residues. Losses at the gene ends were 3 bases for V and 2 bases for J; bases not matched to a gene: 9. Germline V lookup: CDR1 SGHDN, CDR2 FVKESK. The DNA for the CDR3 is TGTGCCAGCAGCCACCACCGGGGGGGGGTGACCTACGAGCAGTACTTC. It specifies CASSHHRGGVTYEQYF. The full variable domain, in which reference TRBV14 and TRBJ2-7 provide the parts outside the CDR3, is EAGVTQFPSHSVIEKGQTVTLRCDPISGHDNLYWYRRVMGKEIKFLLHFVKESKQDESGMPNNRFLAERTGGTYSTLKVQPAELEDSGVYFCASSHHRGGVTYEQYFGPGTRLTVT.

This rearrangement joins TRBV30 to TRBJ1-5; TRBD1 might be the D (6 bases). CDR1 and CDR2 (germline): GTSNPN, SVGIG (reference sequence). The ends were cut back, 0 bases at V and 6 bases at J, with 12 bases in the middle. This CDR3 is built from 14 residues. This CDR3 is CAWSVGGAAQPQHF. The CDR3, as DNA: TGTGCCTGGAGTGTTGGGGGGGCGGCTCAGCCCCAGCATTTT.

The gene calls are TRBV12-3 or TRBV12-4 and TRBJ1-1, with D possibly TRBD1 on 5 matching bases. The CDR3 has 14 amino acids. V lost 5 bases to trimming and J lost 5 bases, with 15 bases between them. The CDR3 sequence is CASSEWDRGTEAFF. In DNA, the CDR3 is TGTGCCAGCAGTGAATGGGACCGGGGGACTGAAGCTTTCTTT.

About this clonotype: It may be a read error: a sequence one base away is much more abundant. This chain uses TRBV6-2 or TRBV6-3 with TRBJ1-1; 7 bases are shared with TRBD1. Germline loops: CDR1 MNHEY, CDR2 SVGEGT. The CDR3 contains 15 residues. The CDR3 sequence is CASSTMTGIVTEASF. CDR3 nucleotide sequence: TGTGCCAGCAGTACCATGACAGGGATCGTCACTGAAGCTTCCTTT.

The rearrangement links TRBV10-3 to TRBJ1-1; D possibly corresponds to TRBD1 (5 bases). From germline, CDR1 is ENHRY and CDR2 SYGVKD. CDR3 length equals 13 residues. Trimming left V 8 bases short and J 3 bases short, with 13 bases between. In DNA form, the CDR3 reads TGTGCCATCCGGGGGACGGGGTACACTGAAGCTTTCTTT. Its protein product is CAIRGTGYTEAFF.

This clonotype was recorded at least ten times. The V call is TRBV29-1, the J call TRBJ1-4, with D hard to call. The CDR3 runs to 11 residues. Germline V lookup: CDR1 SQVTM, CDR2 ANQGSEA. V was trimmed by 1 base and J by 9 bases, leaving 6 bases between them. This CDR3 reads CSVEVGQKLFF. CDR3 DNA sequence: TGCAGCGTTGAAGTCGGACAAAAACTGTTTTTT. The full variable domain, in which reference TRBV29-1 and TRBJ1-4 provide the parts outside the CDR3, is SAVISQKPSRDICQRGTSLTIQCQVDSQVTMMFWYRQQPGQSLTLIATANQGSEATYESGFVIDKFPISRPNLTFSTLTVSNMSPEDSSIYLCSVEVGQKLFFGSGTQLSVL.

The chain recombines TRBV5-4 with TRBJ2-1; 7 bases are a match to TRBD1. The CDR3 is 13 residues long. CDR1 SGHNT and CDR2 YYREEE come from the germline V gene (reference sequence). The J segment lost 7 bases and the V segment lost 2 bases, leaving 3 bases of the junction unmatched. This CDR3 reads CASSFGTENEQFF. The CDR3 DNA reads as TGTGCCAGCAGCTTTGGGACAGAGAATGAGCAGTTCTTC.

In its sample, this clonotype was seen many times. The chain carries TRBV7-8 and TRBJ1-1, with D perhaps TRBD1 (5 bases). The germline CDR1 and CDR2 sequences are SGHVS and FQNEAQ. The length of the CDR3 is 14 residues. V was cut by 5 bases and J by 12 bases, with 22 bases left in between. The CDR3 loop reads CASSETQGRGRTFF. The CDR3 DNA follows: TGTGCCAGCAGCGAAACTCAGGGTAGGGGAAGGACTTTCTTT.

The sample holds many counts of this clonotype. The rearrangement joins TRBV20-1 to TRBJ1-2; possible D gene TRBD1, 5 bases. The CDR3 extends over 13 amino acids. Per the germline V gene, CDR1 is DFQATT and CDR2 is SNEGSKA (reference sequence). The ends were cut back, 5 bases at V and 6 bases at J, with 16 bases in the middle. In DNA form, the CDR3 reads TGCAGTGCTCCCGACAGCTTAGGTAATGGCTACACCTTC. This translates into CSAPDSLGNGYTF.

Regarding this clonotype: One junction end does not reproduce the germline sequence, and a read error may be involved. CDR3 nucleotide sequence: TGTGCCTCCAGGACCCAGTACTTC. Its protein product is CASRTQYF. The rearrangement links TRBV24-1 to TRBJ2-5; D gene uncertain. The CDR3 totals 8 residues. CDR1 and CDR2 from the germline V gene are KGHDR and SFDVKD.

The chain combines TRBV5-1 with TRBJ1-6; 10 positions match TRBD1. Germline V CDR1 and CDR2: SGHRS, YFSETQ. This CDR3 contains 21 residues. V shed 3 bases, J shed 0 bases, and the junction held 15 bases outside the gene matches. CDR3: CASSSLAPGQGKSSYNSPLHF. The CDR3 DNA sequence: TGCGCCAGCAGCTCCCTCGCACCGGGACAGGGGAAGAGCTCCTATAATTCACCCCTCCACTTT. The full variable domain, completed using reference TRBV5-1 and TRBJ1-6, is KAGVTQTPRYLIKTRGQQVTLSCSPISGHRSVSWYQQTPGQGLQFLFEYFSETQRNKGNFPGRFSGRQFSNSRSEMNVSTLELGDSALYLCASSSLAPGQGKSSYNSPLHFGNGTRLTVT.

CDR3 residues: CAGDSKPYEQYF. DNA for the CDR3: TGTGCCGGGGACAGTAAGCCCTACGAGCAGTACTTC. The V call is TRBV6-5, the J call TRBJ2-7; TRBD1 matches 7 bases. Unmatched junction bases numbered 6, after V lost 11 bases and J lost 2 bases. The CDR3 covers 12 residues. CDR1 is MNHEY, CDR2 SVGAGI, per germline.